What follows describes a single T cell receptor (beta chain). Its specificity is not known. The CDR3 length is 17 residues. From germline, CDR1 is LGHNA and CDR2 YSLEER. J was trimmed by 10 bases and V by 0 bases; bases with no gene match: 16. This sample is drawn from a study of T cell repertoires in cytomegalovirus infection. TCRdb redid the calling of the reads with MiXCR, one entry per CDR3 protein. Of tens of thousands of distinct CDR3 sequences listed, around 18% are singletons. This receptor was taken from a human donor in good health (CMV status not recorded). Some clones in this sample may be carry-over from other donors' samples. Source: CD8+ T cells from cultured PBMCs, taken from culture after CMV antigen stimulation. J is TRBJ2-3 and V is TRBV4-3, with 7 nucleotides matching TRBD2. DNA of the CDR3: TGCGCCAGCAGCCAAGAGCCGGCGGGGTCCGCGGGAGTTCCGCAGTATTTT. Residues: CASSQEPAGSAGVPQYF.